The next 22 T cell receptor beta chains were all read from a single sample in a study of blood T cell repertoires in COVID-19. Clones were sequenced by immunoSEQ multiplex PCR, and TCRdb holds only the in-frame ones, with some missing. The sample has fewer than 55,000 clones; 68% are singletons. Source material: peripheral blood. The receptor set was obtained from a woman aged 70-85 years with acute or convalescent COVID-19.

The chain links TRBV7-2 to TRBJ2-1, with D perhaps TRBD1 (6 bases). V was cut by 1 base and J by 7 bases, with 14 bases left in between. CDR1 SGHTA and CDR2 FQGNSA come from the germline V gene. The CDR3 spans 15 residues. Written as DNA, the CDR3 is TGTGCCAGCAGCTTAGAGGGTGGGGGCTGGAATGAGCAGTTCTTC. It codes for CASSLEGGGWNEQFF.

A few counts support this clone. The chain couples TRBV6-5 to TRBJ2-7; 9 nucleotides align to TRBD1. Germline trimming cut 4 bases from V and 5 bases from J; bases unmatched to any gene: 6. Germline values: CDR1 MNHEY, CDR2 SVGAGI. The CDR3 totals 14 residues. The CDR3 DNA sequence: TGTGCCAGCAGTTCGGACAGGGGTTCCCACGAGCAGTACTTC. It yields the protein CASSSDRGSHEQYF.

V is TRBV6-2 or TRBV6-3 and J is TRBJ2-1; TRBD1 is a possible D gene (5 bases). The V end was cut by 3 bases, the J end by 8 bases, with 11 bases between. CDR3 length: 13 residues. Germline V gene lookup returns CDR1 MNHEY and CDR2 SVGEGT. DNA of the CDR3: TGTGCCAGCAGTTATGTAAGGGGCGATGAGCAGTTCTTC. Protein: CASSYVRGDEQFF.

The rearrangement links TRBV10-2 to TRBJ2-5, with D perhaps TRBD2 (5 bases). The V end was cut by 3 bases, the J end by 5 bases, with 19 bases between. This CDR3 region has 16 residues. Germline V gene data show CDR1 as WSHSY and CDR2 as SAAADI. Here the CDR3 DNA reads TGCGCCAGCAGTGATCCCCTGGCGGGCTATCGGGAGACCCAGTACTTC. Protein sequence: CASSDPLAGYRETQYF.

CDR3 residues: CASSLEGLAGVPDTQYF. The DNA of the CDR3 is TGTGCCAGCAGCTTAGAGGGGCTAGCGGGGGTCCCAGATACGCAGTATTTT. The chain carries TRBV11-2 and TRBJ2-3, with 10 bases that match TRBD2. Unmatched junction bases numbered 7, after V lost 0 bases and J lost 4 bases. CDR1 and CDR2 (germline): SGHAT, FQNNGV. The CDR3 loop spans 17 amino acids. The complete variable domain, with remaining parts taken from reference TRBV11-2 and TRBJ2-3, reads EAGVAQSPRYKIIEKRQSVAFWCNPISGHATLYWYQQILGQGPKLLIQFQNNGVVDDSQLPKDRFSAERLKGVDSTLKIQPAKLEDSAVYLCASSLEGLAGVPDTQYFGPGTRLTVL.

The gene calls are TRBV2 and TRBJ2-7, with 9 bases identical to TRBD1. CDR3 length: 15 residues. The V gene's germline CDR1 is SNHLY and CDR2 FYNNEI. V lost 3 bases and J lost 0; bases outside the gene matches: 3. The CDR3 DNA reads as TGTGCCAGCAGTGAGTGGGGACAGGGCTCCTACGAGCAGTACTTC. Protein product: CASSEWGQGSYEQYF.

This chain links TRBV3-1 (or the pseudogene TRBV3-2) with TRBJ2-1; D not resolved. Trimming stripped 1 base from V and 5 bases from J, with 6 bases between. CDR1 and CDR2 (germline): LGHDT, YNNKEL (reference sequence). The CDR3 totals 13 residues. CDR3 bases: TGTGCCAGCAGCCAAGGGCACGACAATGAGCAGTTCTTC. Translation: CASSQGHDNEQFF.

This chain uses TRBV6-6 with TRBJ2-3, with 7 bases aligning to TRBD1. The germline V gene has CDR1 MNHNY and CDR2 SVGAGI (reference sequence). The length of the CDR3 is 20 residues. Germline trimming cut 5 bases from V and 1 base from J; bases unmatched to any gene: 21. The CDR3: CASSPRLGQFIQGGTDTQYF. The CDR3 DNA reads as TGTGCCAGCAGTCCCCGCTTGGGACAGTTTATCCAGGGGGGCACAGATACGCAGTATTTT.

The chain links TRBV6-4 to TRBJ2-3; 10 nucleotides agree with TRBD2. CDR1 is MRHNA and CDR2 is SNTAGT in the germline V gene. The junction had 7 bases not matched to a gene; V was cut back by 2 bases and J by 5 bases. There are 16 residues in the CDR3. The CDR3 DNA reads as TGTGCCAGCAGTGACGGGAGCGGGGGGGCCTTAGATACGCAGTATTTT. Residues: CASSDGSGGALDTQYF.

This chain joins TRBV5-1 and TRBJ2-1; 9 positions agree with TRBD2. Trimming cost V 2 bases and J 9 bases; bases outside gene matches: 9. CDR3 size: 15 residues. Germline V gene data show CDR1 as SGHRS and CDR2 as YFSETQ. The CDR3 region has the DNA TGCGCCAGCAGCTTAGTCGCGGGGGGGCGGTCTGAGCAGTTCTTC. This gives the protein CASSLVAGGRSEQFF.

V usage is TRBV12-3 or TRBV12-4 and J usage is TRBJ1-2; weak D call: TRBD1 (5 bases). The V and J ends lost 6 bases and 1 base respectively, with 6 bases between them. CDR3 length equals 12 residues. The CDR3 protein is CASSRVNYGYTF. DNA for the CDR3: TGTGCCAGCAGCAGGGTTAACTATGGCTACACCTTC.

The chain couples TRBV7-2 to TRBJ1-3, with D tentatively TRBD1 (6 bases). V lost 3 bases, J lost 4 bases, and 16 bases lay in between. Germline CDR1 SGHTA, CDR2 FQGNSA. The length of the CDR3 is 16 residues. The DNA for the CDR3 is TGTGCCAGCAGCTTTTCAGGGGCTTTATCCGGAAACACCATATATTTT. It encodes CASSFSGALSGNTIYF.

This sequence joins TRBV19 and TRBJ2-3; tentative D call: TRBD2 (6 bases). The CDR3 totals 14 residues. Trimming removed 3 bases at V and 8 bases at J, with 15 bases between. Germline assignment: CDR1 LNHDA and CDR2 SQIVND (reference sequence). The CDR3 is CASSMTGRGLTQYF. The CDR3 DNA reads TGTGCCAGTAGTATGACTGGCCGGGGACTTACGCAGTATTTT.

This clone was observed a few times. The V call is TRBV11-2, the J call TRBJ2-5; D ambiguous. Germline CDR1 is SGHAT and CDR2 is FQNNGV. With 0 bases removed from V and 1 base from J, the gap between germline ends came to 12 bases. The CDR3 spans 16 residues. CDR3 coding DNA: TGTGCCAGCAGCTTAGATAATGCGGCGATCCAAGAGACCCAGTACTTC. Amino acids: CASSLDNAAIQETQYF.

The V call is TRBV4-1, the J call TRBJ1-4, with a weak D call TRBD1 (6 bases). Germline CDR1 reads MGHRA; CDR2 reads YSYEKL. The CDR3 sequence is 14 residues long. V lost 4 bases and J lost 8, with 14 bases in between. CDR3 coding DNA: TGCGCCAGCAGCCCTACTACAGGGTTCGAAAAACTGTTTTTT. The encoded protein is CASSPTTGFEKLFF.

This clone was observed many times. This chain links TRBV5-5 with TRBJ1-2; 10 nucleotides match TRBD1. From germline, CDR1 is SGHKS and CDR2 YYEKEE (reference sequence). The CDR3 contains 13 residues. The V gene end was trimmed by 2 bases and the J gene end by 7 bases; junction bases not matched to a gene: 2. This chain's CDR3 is CASSFGTGVGYTF. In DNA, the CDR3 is TGTGCCAGCAGCTTCGGGACAGGGGTTGGCTACACCTTC.

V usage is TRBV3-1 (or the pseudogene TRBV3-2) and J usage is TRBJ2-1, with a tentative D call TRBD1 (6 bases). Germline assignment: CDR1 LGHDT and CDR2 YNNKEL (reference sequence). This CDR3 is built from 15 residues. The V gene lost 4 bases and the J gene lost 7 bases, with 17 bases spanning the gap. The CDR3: CASSRRGLEKNEQFF. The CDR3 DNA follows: TGTGCCAGCAGCCGCAGGGGTTTGGAGAAAAATGAGCAGTTCTTC.

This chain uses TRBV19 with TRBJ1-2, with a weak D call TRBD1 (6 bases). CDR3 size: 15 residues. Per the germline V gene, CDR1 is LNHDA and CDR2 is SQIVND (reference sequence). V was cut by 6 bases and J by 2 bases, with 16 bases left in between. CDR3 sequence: CASRITGGGNYGYTF. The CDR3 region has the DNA TGTGCCAGTAGAATAACGGGAGGGGGGAACTATGGCTACACCTTC.

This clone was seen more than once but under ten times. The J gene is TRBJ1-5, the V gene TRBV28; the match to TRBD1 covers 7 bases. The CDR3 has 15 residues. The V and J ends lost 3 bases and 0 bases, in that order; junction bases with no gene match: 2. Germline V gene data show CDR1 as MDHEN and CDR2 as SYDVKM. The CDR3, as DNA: TGTGCCAGCAGTTTGGGACAGCTTAGCAATCAGCCCCAGCATTTT. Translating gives CASSLGQLSNQPQHF.

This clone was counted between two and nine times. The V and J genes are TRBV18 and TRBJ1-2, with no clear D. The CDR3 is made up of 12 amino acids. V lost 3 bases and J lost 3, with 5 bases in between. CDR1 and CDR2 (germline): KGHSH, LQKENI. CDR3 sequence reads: CASSPQDYGYTF. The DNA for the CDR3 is TGTGCCAGCTCACCTCAGGACTATGGCTACACCTTC.

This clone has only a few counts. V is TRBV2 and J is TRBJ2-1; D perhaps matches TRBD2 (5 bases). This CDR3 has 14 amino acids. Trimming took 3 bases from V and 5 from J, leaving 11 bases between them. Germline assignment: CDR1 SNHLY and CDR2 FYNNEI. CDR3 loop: CASSEEVWNNEQFF. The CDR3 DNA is TGTGCCAGCAGTGAGGAGGTTTGGAACAATGAGCAGTTCTTC.

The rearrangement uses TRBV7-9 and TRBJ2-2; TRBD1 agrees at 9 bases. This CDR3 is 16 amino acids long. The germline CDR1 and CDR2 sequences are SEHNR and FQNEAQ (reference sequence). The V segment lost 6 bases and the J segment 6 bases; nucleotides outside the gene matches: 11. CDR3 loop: CASSYPGQGKAGELFF. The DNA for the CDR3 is TGTGCCAGCAGTTATCCGGGACAGGGAAAGGCCGGGGAGCTGTTTTTT.